The 24 T cell receptor beta chains below were found in one sample sequenced in a study of T cell repertoires in cytomegalovirus infection. One entry per CDR3 protein, called by TCRdb with MiXCR from the reads. The sample lists hundreds of thousands of distinct CDR3 sequences, just under 30% occurring once. These receptors have no identified antigens. The sequencing used cultured PBMCs, collected from culture after CMV antigen stimulation. Source of these receptors: a human donor in good health (CMV status not recorded). Some clones in this sample may be carry-over from other donors' samples.

Note on this clonotype: The junction and the germline gene differ at one end; a read error may be behind it. CDR3 in DNA: TGTGCCAGCAGCCAAGGACAGGTATCAGATACGCAGTATTTT. It encodes CASSQGQVSDTQYF. The genes are TRBV4-1 and TRBJ2-3, with 7 nucleotides matching TRBD1. CDR1 MGHRA and CDR2 YSYEKL come from the germline V gene. This CDR3 spans 14 amino acids.

The rearrangement links TRBV25-1 to TRBJ2-3; 7 bases are shared with TRBD2. Trimming at V came to 2 bases and at J to 1 base, leaving 9 bases not matched to a gene. Germline V CDR1 and CDR2: MGHDK, SYGVNS. The CDR3 totals 17 residues. This CDR3 is CASSEGGGGPRTDTQYF. The CDR3 nucleotides read TGTGCCAGCAGTGAAGGTGGGGGAGGGCCCCGCACAGATACGCAGTATTTT.

This clonotype was seen a few times. The chain combines TRBV5-4 with TRBJ2-7; D is tentatively TRBD1 or TRBD2 (5 bases each). The V gene lost 3 bases and the J gene lost 1 base, with 14 bases spanning the gap. The CDR3 has 15 residues. Germline V gene lookup returns CDR1 SGHNT and CDR2 YYREEE (reference sequence). The CDR3 nucleotides read TGTGCCAGCAGCTCGCTGCTTGGGGGATCCTACGAGCAGTACTTC. Protein: CASSSLLGGSYEQYF.

This clonotype was seen a few times. The chain uses TRBV6-2 or TRBV6-3 and TRBJ1-5; D is uncertain. The CDR3 totals 12 residues. Germline V gene sequence: CDR1 MNHEY, CDR2 SVGEGT. V gave up 1 base and J gave up 7 bases, with 5 bases separating them. The CDR3 nucleotides read TGTGCCAGCAGTTACTGGAACCAGCCCCAGCATTTT. Residues: CASSYWNQPQHF.

This clonotype occurred once. The CDR3 coding sequence is TGTGCCAGCAGGTTCGGACAGCCGGGGACTGAAGCTTTCTTT. It specifies CASRFGQPGTEAFF. This chain joins TRBV5-6 and TRBJ1-1, with TRBD1 as a possible D gene (6 bases). V lost 5 bases and J 5 bases, leaving 16 bases between the germline ends. From germline, CDR1 is SGHDT and CDR2 YYEEEE. The CDR3 has 14 residues. The entire variable domain, with the rest obtained from reference TRBV5-6 and TRBJ1-1, is as follows: DAGVTQSPTHLIKTRGQQVTLRCSPKSGHDTVSWYQQALGQGPQFIFQYYEEEERQRGNFPDRFSGHQFPNYSSELNVNALLLGDSALYLCASRFGQPGTEAFFGQGTRLTVV.

The gene calls are TRBV15 and TRBJ2-7; 10 bases fit TRBD2. The germline V gene encodes CDR1 LNHNV and CDR2 YYDKDF (reference sequence). Germline trimming cut 0 bases from V and 2 bases from J; bases unmatched to any gene: 4. This CDR3 spans 16 amino acids. This CDR3 is CATSRDDTSGTYEQYF. The CDR3 DNA follows: TGTGCCACCAGCAGAGATGACACTAGCGGGACCTACGAGCAGTACTTC.

V is TRBV14 and J is TRBJ2-7, with a weak D call TRBD1 (5 bases). With 5 bases removed from V and 3 bases from J, the gap between germline ends came to 8 bases. This CDR3 spans 12 amino acids. Germline V gene lookup returns CDR1 SGHDN and CDR2 FVKESK. CDR3 region: CASSGHSYEQYF. The CDR3 DNA is TGTGCCAGCAGCGGACATAGCTACGAGCAGTACTTC.

This chain connects TRBV7-2 to TRBJ2-2, with 9 nucleotides matching TRBD2. V lost 3 bases and J lost 1; bases outside the gene matches: 3. The CDR3 runs 16 residues. Germline V lookup: CDR1 SGHTA, CDR2 FQGNSA. In DNA, the CDR3 is TGTGCCAGCAGCTTTTCTAGCGGGAAGAACACCGGGGAGCTGTTTTTT. The encoded protein is CASSFSSGKNTGELFF.

The chain couples TRBV19 to TRBJ1-5; D uncertain. The CDR3 loop spans 14 amino acids. The germline V gene has CDR1 LNHDA and CDR2 SQIVND (reference sequence). V was trimmed by 4 bases and J by 3 bases, leaving 10 bases between them. The CDR3 spells CASSKAGLNQPQHF. DNA of the CDR3: TGTGCCAGTAGTAAGGCCGGACTCAATCAGCCCCAGCATTTT.

The V and J genes are TRBV2 and TRBJ1-1; D not resolved. Germline assignment: CDR1 SNHLY and CDR2 FYNNEI. Trimming left V 9 bases short and J 6 bases short, with 11 bases between. CDR3 length equals 11 residues. CDR3 loop: CARGDSAEAFF. The CDR3 DNA reads TGTGCCAGGGGCGATTCGGCTGAAGCTTTCTTT.

The V gene is TRBV7-6, the J gene TRBJ2-7; weak D call: TRBD2 (6 bases). In germline, CDR1 is SGHVS, CDR2 FNYEAQ. The CDR3 is made up of 16 amino acids. The V gene lost 5 bases and the J gene lost 3 bases, with 20 bases spanning the gap. The CDR3 DNA follows: TGTGCCAGCAGCCTATCCTCGAGCGGGCAGCACTACGAGCAGTACTTC. Protein sequence: CASSLSSSGQHYEQYF.

The CDR3 loop is CASSSQSGKSYNEQFF. In DNA, the CDR3 is TGTGCCAGTAGTTCCCAAAGCGGGAAGTCCTACAATGAGCAGTTCTTC. The V and J genes are TRBV19 and TRBJ2-1; 7 positions match TRBD2. The junction had 8 bases not matched to a gene; V was cut back by 5 bases and J by 1 base. CDR3 length: 16 residues. CDR1 is LNHDA, CDR2 SQIVND, per germline (reference sequence).

J is TRBJ1-6 and V is TRBV2; D unresolved. CDR1 and CDR2 from the germline V gene are SNHLY and FYNNEI. This CDR3 has 15 amino acids. Trimming removed 10 bases at V and 0 bases at J, with 13 bases between. The CDR3 DNA is TGTGCCACGTCGTCAGTGATCTCCTATAATTCACCCCTCCACTTT. As protein: CATSSVISYNSPLHF.

This chain connects TRBV24-1 to TRBJ1-2; the D gene is possibly TRBD1 (5 bases). The CDR3 runs to 13 residues. V lost 2 bases to trimming and J lost 4 bases, with 7 bases between them. CDR1 KGHDR and CDR2 SFDVKD come from the germline V gene. The CDR3: CATSDSGGYGYTF. DNA for the CDR3: TGTGCCACCAGTGATTCTGGGGGCTATGGCTACACCTTC.

CDR3 sequence reads: CASSLAEDPTYEQYF. CDR3 nucleotides: TGTGCCAGCAGTTTAGCGGAAGATCCCACCTACGAGCAGTACTTC. This chain uses TRBV12-3 or TRBV12-4 with TRBJ2-7; D unclear. Trimming stripped 0 bases from V and 2 bases from J, with 11 bases between. This CDR3 spans 15 amino acids.

This clonotype has only a few counts. The CDR3 DNA sequence: TGTGCCAGCAGCCAAGACTACAACTCCTACAATGAGCAGTTCTTC. This sequence encodes CASSQDYNSYNEQFF. The V call is TRBV14, the J call TRBJ2-1, with D unclear. Germline V gene sequence: CDR1 SGHDN, CDR2 FVKESK. With 0 bases removed from V and 0 bases from J, the gap between germline ends came to 6 bases. This CDR3 is built from 15 residues.

This rearrangement joins TRBV7-2 to TRBJ1-2; perhaps TRBD1 as D (6 bases). The CDR3 sequence is 18 residues long. CDR1 SGHTA and CDR2 FQGNSA come from the germline V gene. V gave up 3 bases and J gave up 2 bases, with 22 bases separating them. The CDR3 DNA sequence: TGTGCCAGCAGCTTGTTGACAGGTCCGGCCTCCTTGAACTATGGCTACACCTTC. It is translated as CASSLLTGPASLNYGYTF.

This chain uses TRBV27 with TRBJ1-4, with 8 bases fitting TRBD1. The CDR3 contains 14 residues. Per germline, CDR1 MNHEY and CDR2 SMNVEV (reference sequence). The V gene end was trimmed by 9 bases and the J gene end by 7 bases; junction bases not matched to a gene: 10. CDR3 nucleotides: TGTGCCAGTAGCCTCAGGGGGCGAGGTGAAAAACTGTTTTTT. Its translation: CASSLRGRGEKLFF. Drawing the rest from reference TRBV27 and TRBJ1-4, the complete variable domain is EAQVTQNPRYLITVTGKKLTVTCSQNMNHEYMSWYRQDPGLGLRQIYYSMNVEVTDKGDVPEGYKVSRKEKRNFPLILESPSPNQTSLYFCASSLRGRGEKLFFGSGTQLSVL.

This clonotype turned up a few times. V is TRBV6-8 and J is TRBJ2-4, with D possibly TRBD1 on 6 matching bases. Looked up from germline, CDR1 is MNHGY and CDR2 is SAAAGT. CDR3 size: 16 residues. Trimming left V 8 bases short and J 0 bases short, with 17 bases between. CDR3 protein: CASADGTFLAKNIQYF. The CDR3 DNA reads as TGTGCCAGCGCCGATGGGACATTCCTAGCCAAAAACATTCAGTACTTC.

Ten or more counts support this clonotype. The chain employs TRBV7-9 and TRBJ1-1; D is undetermined. Trimming removed 6 bases at V and 5 bases at J, with 10 bases between. The CDR3 extends over 12 amino acids. Germline CDR1 SEHNR, CDR2 FQNEAQ (reference sequence). The CDR3 DNA is TGTGCCAGCAGACGTGACCAGACTGAAGCTTTCTTT. It encodes CASRRDQTEAFF.

The chain has TRBV10-3 and TRBJ2-1; D gene uncertain. Germline V gene lookup returns CDR1 ENHRY and CDR2 SYGVKD. The CDR3 consists of 15 residues. With 3 bases removed from V and 0 bases from J, the gap between germline ends came to 9 bases. The CDR3 DNA is TGTGCCATCAGTGATTACGGAAGCTCCTACAATGAGCAGTTCTTC. This translates into CAISDYGSSYNEQFF.

The V call is TRBV7-9, the J call TRBJ2-5; 8 bases line up with TRBD2. V lost 5 bases to trimming and J lost 7 bases; unmatched junction nucleotides: 18. Germline assignment: CDR1 SEHNR and CDR2 FQNEAQ (reference sequence). This CDR3 has 17 residues. The CDR3 is CASSPVGQRGTRGTQYF. CDR3 coding DNA: TGTGCCAGCAGCCCAGTCGGCCAGCGGGGGACCAGGGGGACCCAGTACTTC.

This rearrangement joins TRBV6-6 to TRBJ2-3; a weak D match, TRBD1 (5 bases). Between the trimmed V and J ends, which lost 6 bases and 3 bases, there was a span of 13 bases. The CDR3 spans 14 residues. The germline V gene has CDR1 MNHNY and CDR2 SVGAGI (reference sequence). CDR3 DNA: TGTGCCAGCAGGTGGCTGGGGCTTACAGATACGCAGTATTTT. Encoded protein: CASRWLGLTDTQYF.

A few counts support this clonotype. As DNA, the CDR3 is TGTGCCAGCAGAGGGACTAGCCCACTACTCCAAGAGACCCAGTACTTC. It translates to CASRGTSPLLQETQYF. The J gene is TRBJ2-5, the V gene TRBV12-3 or TRBV12-4; TRBD2 matches at 9 bases. V gave up 6 bases and J gave up 1 base; unmatched junction bases: 9. The CDR3 length is 16 residues.